These T cell receptor beta chains were read from a single sample in a study of long-term antiretroviral therapy in people with HIV. The protocol was immunoSEQ multiplex PCR, while the TCRdb copy is restricted to in-frame clones and leaves out a portion. The sample consists of under 40,000 clones, around 84% of them appearing once. The sample in question was unsorted PBMCs, obtained 2.8 years before starting antiretroviral therapy. The receptors were sampled from a young woman with HIV. The CDR3 runs from the conserved cysteine through the conserved F or W. The order of the fields is clone size, J gene, D gene, V gene, CDR3 protein, CDR3 DNA. D genes are given only for firm matches. The size of a clone is reported for some rows only, either as once, few or many, or as a class for expanded clones.

clone size: few
J gene: TRBJ2-6
D gene: -
V gene: TRBV15
CDR3 protein: CATSRVTGSGANVLTF
CDR3 DNA: TGTGCCACCAGCAGAGTCACGGGCTCTGGGGCCAACGTCCTGACTTTC

clone size: -
J gene: TRBJ1-2
D gene: -
V gene: TRBV5-8
CDR3 protein: CASSNLLIKRGYTF
CDR3 DNA: TGTGCCAGCAGCAATCTACTAATAAAGCGGGGCTACACCTTC

clone size: -
J gene: TRBJ2-2
D gene: -
V gene: TRBV2
CDR3 protein: CASSMIRGGNTGELFF
CDR3 DNA: TGTGCCAGCAGCATGATCAGGGGAGGGAACACCGGGGAGCTGTTTTTT

clone size: -
J gene: TRBJ1-6
D gene: -
V gene: TRBV25-1
CDR3 protein: CASSDEKKFANNSPLHF
CDR3 DNA: TGTGCCAGCAGTGATGAGAAGAAATTCGCCAATAATTCACCCCTCCACTTT

clone size: -
J gene: TRBJ1-1
D gene: TRBD1
V gene: TRBV30
CDR3 protein: CACQGAGNTEAFF
CDR3 DNA: TGTGCCTGTCAGGGGGCGGGGAACACTGAAGCTTTCTTT

clone size: -
J gene: TRBJ1-5
D gene: -
V gene: TRBV30
CDR3 protein: CAWSVQSNQPQHF
CDR3 DNA: TGTGCCTGGAGTGTACAGAGCAATCAGCCCCAGCATTTT

clone size: -
J gene: TRBJ2-7
D gene: -
V gene: TRBV7-8
CDR3 protein: CASSLVRFSEQYF
CDR3 DNA: TGTGCCAGCAGCTTAGTCCGATTCAGCGAGCAGTACTTC

clone size: few
J gene: TRBJ1-5
D gene: -
V gene: TRBV6-1
CDR3 protein: CASREGSHPNQPQHF
CDR3 DNA: TGTGCCAGCAGGGAAGGATCCCATCCCAATCAGCCCCAGCATTTT

clone size: once
J gene: TRBJ2-5
D gene: -
V gene: TRBV7-9
CDR3 protein: CASSRETGIQETQYF
CDR3 DNA: TGTGCCAGCAGTAGAGAGACAGGAATCCAAGAGACCCAGTACTTC

clone size: -
J gene: TRBJ1-3
D gene: -
V gene: TRBV4-2
CDR3 protein: CASSDRQATALNTIYF
CDR3 DNA: TGTGCCAGCAGCGATAGACAGGCGACTGCCTTAAACACCATATATTTT

clone size: -
J gene: TRBJ2-5
D gene: TRBD1
V gene: TRBV10-3
CDR3 protein: CAISGQAEETQYF
CDR3 DNA: TGTGCCATCAGCGGACAGGCCGAGGAGACCCAGTACTTC

clone size: -
J gene: TRBJ2-2
D gene: -
V gene: TRBV12-5
CDR3 protein: CASAPFVLADTGELFF
CDR3 DNA: TGTGCTAGTGCCCCTTTCGTCTTGGCTGACACCGGGGAGCTGTTTTTT